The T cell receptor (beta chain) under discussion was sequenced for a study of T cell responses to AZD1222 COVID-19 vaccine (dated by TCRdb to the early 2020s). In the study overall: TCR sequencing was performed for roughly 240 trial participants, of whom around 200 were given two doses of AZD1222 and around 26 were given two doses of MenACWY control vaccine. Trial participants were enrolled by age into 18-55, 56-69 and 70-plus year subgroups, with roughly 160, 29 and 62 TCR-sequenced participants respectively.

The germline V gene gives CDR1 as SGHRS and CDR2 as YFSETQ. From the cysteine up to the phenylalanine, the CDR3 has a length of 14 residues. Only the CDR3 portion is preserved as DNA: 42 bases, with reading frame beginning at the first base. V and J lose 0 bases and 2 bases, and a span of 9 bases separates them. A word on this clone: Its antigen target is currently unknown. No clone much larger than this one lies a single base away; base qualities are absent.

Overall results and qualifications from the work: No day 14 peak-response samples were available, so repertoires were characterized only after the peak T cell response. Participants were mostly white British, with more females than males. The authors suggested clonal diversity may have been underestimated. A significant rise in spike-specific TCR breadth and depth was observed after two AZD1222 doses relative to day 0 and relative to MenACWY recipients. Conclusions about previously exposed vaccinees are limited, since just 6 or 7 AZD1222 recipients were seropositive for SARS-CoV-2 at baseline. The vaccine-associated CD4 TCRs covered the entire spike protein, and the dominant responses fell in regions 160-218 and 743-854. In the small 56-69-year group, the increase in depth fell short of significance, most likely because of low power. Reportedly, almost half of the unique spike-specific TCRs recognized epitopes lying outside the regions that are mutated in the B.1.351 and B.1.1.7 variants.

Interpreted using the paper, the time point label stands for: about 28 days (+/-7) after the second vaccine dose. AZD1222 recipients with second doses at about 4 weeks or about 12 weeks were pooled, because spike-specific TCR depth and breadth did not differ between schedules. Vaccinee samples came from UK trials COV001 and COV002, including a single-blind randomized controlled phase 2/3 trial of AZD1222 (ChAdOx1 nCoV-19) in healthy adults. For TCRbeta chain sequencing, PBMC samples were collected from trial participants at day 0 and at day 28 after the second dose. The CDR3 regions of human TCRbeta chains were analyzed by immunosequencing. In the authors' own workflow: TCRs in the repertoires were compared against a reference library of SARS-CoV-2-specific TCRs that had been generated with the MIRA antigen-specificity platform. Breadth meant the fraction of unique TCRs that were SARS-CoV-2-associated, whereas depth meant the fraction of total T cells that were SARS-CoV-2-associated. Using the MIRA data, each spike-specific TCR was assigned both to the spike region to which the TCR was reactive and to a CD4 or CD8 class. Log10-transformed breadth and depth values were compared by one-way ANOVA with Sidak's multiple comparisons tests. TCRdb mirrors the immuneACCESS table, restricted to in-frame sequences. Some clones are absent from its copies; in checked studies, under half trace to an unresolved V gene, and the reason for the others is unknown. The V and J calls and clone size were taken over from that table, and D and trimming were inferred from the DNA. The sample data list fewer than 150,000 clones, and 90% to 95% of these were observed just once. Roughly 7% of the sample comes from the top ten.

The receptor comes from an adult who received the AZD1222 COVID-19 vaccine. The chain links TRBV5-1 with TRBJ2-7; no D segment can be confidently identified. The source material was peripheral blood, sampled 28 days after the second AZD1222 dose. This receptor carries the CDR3 CASSLGVRTYEQYF. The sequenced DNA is TGCGCCAGCAGCTTGGGTGTCAGGACCTACGAGCAGTACTTC.